This is a list of T cell receptor beta chains from one sample in a study of T cell repertoires in cytomegalovirus infection. One entry per CDR3 protein, called by TCRdb with MiXCR from the reads. Of almost 550,000 distinct CDR3 sequences listed, 15% to 20% are singletons. The sample taken for sequencing was CD8+ T cells from PBMCs. Receptors were obtained from a human donor in good health (CMV status not recorded). Some clones in this sample may be carry-over from other donors' samples. CDR3s include the opening cysteine and the closing phenylalanine or tryptophan. The order of the fields is D gene, J gene, CDR3 length, clone size, V gene, CDR3 DNA, CDR3 protein. D genes are given only for firm matches. Size is stated for part of the rows, as once, few or many counts, or as a class when the clone is expanded.

D: .; J: TRBJ2-4; length: 16; size: .; V: TRBV30; DNA: TGTGCCTGGAGGGGGACGGGGAAAGGGGTCAAAAACATTCAGTACTTC; CDR3: CAWRGTGKGVKNIQYF
D: TRBD2; J: TRBJ2-7; length: 18; size: few; V: TRBV19; DNA: TGTGCCAGTAGTATCCAACTGGCGACTAGCGGGAGTCTATACGAGCAGTACTTC; CDR3: CASSIQLATSGSLYEQYF
D: .; J: TRBJ2-7; length: 14; size: few; V: TRBV11-2; DNA: TGTGCCAGCGTCCCCCTCGGCGGGACCTACGAGCAGTACTTC; CDR3: CASVPLGGTYEQYF
D: .; J: TRBJ1-5; length: 15; size: many; V: TRBV6-1; DNA: TGTGCCAGCAGTTCACGACAAAATAGCAATCAGCCCCAGCATTTT; CDR3: CASSSRQNSNQPQHF
D: .; J: TRBJ1-4; length: 16; size: .; V: TRBV9; DNA: TGTGCCAGCAGCGTAGCCGGAGCTGCAACTAATGAAAAACTGTTTTTT; CDR3: CASSVAGAATNEKLFF
D: TRBD2; J: TRBJ2-2; length: 14; size: many; V: TRBV6-6; DNA: TGTGCCAGCACCCCGGGAGGGGACACCGGGGAGCTGTTTTTT; CDR3: CASTPGGDTGELFF
D: TRBD1; J: TRBJ1-1; length: 14; size: few; V: TRBV5-5; DNA: TGTGCCAGCAGCCGCAGGGGGTTGAACACTGAAGCTTTCTTT; CDR3: CASSRRGLNTEAFF
D: TRBD2; J: TRBJ2-2; length: 17; size: many; V: TRBV27; DNA: TGTGCCAGCAGTTTATCCCCTGGGAGGGCGAGCACCGGGGAGCTGTTTTTT; CDR3: CASSLSPGRASTGELFF
D: .; J: TRBJ1-1; length: 15; size: .; V: TRBV14; DNA: TGTGCCAGCAGCCACTTCGGCAGGGGCGCCTGGGAAGCTTTCTTT; CDR3: CASSHFGRGAWEAFF
D: .; J: TRBJ1-2; length: 15; size: few; V: TRBV7-9; DNA: TGTGCCAGCAGCTTCGGGTCGGGGCAGGCCTATGGCTACACCTTC; CDR3: CASSFGSGQAYGYTF
D: .; J: TRBJ2-5; length: 15; size: few; V: TRBV4-2; DNA: TGTGCCAGCAGCCAAGTTTTGGACGGCCAAGAGACCCAGTACTTC; CDR3: CASSQVLDGQETQYF
D: .; J: TRBJ2-1; length: 15; size: few; V: TRBV6-8; DNA: TGTGCCAGCAGTTTGCGGGACAGCATTTACAATGAGCAGTTCTTC; CDR3: CASSLRDSIYNEQFF
D: .; J: TRBJ1-2; length: 12; size: many; V: TRBV10-3; DNA: TGTGCCATCAGTGAGGGAAACTATGGCTACACCTTC; CDR3: CAISEGNYGYTF
D: .; J: TRBJ2-5; length: 13; size: .; V: TRBV28; DNA: TGTGCCAGCAGTTTTTATCCGGGAGAGACCCAGTACTTC; CDR3: CASSFYPGETQYF
D: .; J: TRBJ2-7; length: 12; size: few; V: TRBV6-6; DNA: TGTGCCAGCAGACTGGACTTGCGGGAGCAGTACTTC; CDR3: CASRLDLREQYF
D: .; J: TRBJ1-5; length: 15; size: many; V: TRBV11-2; DNA: TGTGCCAGCAGCTTCCTGGACGGCGTTGGACAGCCCCAGCATTTT; CDR3: CASSFLDGVGQPQHF
D: TRBD1; J: TRBJ1-2; length: 12; size: many; V: TRBV6-5; DNA: TGTGCCAGCAGCTATGGACAGGATGGCTACACCTTC; CDR3: CASSYGQDGYTF
D: .; J: TRBJ1-5; length: 16; size: few; V: TRBV27; DNA: TGTGCCAGCAGTTCCGGCTACCCAAGGGGGGATCAGCCCCAGCATTTT; CDR3: CASSSGYPRGDQPQHF
D: .; J: TRBJ2-1; length: 15; size: .; V: TRBV4-2; DNA: TGTGCCAGCAGCCAAGACGGTCTTGGGGGGAGTGAGCAGTTCTTC; CDR3: CASSQDGLGGSEQFF
D: TRBD2; J: TRBJ2-5; length: 16; size: .; V: TRBV3-1; DNA: TGTGCCAGCAGCCCGATCCCCCGGGAGGAAGGAGAGACCCAGTACTTC; CDR3: CASSPIPREEGETQYF
D: TRBD2; J: TRBJ2-1; length: 14; size: many; V: TRBV12-3/TRBV12-4; DNA: TGTGCCAGTTTACCGGGACTAGCGGTTCATGAGCAGTTCTTC; CDR3: CASLPGLAVHEQFF
D: .; J: TRBJ2-5; length: 16; size: many; V: TRBV4-2; DNA: TGTGCCAGCAGCCAAGTGGGGGACGGATACCCGTGGACCCAGTACTTC; CDR3: CASSQVGDGYPWTQYF
D: .; J: TRBJ2-1; length: 15; size: many; V: TRBV11-2; DNA: TGTGCCAGCAGCTTAGGGCGGGCCCGCTACAATGAGCAGTTCTTC; CDR3: CASSLGRARYNEQFF
D: TRBD2; J: TRBJ2-7; length: 13; size: many; V: TRBV4-2; DNA: TGTGCCAGCAGCCCCACACTAGCGAGAGAGCAGTACTTC; CDR3: CASSPTLAREQYF
D: TRBD1; J: TRBJ2-7; length: 14; size: .; V: TRBV6-5; DNA: TGTGCCAGCAGATTACAGGGGGCTGGTGACGAGCAGTACTTC; CDR3: CASRLQGAGDEQYF
D: .; J: TRBJ1-4; length: 16; size: .; V: TRBV2; DNA: TGTGCCAGCAGTGAAGCGCCAAGAGACACTAATGAAAAACTGTTTTTT; CDR3: CASSEAPRDTNEKLFF
D: .; J: TRBJ2-7; length: 13; size: .; V: TRBV29-1; DNA: TGCAGCGTTGAACAGGCAGGTTCCTACGAGCAGTACTTC; CDR3: CSVEQAGSYEQYF
D: .; J: TRBJ2-2; length: 16; size: few; V: TRBV7-6; DNA: TGTGCCAGCAGCCCCCCCGGGGCTGAAGGCACCGGGGAGCTGTTTTTT; CDR3: CASSPPGAEGTGELFF
D: .; J: TRBJ2-3; length: 11; size: many; V: TRBV11-2; DNA: TGTGCCAGCACCGAGGGGGATACGCAGTATTTT; CDR3: CASTEGDTQYF
D: .; J: TRBJ2-1; length: 17; size: .; V: TRBV6-6; DNA: TGTGCCAGCAGTTACTCGGTCGGGAGTGTTGGGTACAATGAGCAGTTCTTC; CDR3: CASSYSVGSVGYNEQFF
D: .; J: TRBJ1-1; length: 15; size: .; V: TRBV5-4; DNA: TGTGCCAGCAGCTTGTACAGCCGAGCTAACACTGAAGCTTTCTTT; CDR3: CASSLYSRANTEAFF
D: .; J: TRBJ1-2; length: 16; size: many; V: TRBV7-8; DNA: TGTGCCAGCAGCTCGGGGAGTGCGTCGGGGGACTATGGCTACACCTTC; CDR3: CASSSGSASGDYGYTF
D: .; J: TRBJ2-2; length: 15; size: .; V: TRBV9; DNA: TGTGCCAGCAGCGTGGAGGGGAGGTACACCGGGGAGCTGTTTTTT; CDR3: CASSVEGRYTGELFF
D: .; J: TRBJ1-2; length: 16; size: many; V: TRBV5-4; DNA: TGTGCCAGCAGCTTGGCCGAGGTAGAAGCTAACTATGGCTACACCTTC; CDR3: CASSLAEVEANYGYTF
D: .; J: TRBJ2-5; length: 12; size: many; V: TRBV12-3/TRBV12-4; DNA: TGTGCCACCCAGGACAGCCAAGAGACCCAGTACTTC; CDR3: CATQDSQETQYF
D: TRBD1; J: TRBJ1-1; length: 15; size: .; V: TRBV7-9; DNA: TGTGCCAGCAGCCCCCCCGCAGGGGGCCCAACTGAAGCTTTCTTT; CDR3: CASSPPAGGPTEAFF
D: TRBD2; J: TRBJ2-1; length: 16; size: many; V: TRBV6-5; DNA: TGTGCCAGCACCGACGTACCCGGGACTAGCATTGGGGAGCAGTTCTTC; CDR3: CASTDVPGTSIGEQFF
D: .; J: TRBJ1-1; length: 15; size: many; V: TRBV11-2; DNA: TGTGCCAGCAGCTTAGCCTGGGGGGAGAACACTGAAGCTTTCTTT; CDR3: CASSLAWGENTEAFF
D: TRBD1; J: TRBJ1-2; length: 15; size: once; V: TRBV27; DNA: TGTGCCAGCAGCTCGTCGGAACAGGGGGCACTTGGCTACACCTTC; CDR3: CASSSSEQGALGYTF
D: TRBD1; J: TRBJ1-1; length: 14; size: .; V: TRBV6-5; DNA: TGTGCCAGCAAAAGGACAGGGGAAGGCACTGAAGCTTTCTTT; CDR3: CASKRTGEGTEAFF
D: TRBD2; J: TRBJ2-7; length: 17; size: .; V: TRBV20-1; DNA: TGCAGTGCTAGAGATAGTGCACTAGCGGGAGTGGAATACGAGCAGTACTTC; CDR3: CSARDSALAGVEYEQYF
D: .; J: TRBJ1-1; length: 12; size: many; V: TRBV7-9; DNA: TGTGCCAGCAGCTTAGATAACAGGGAAGCTTTCTTT; CDR3: CASSLDNREAFF
D: TRBD1; J: TRBJ1-1; length: 17; size: .; V: TRBV19; DNA: TGTGCCAGTAGTATAGGCTTCCAGGGGGTCATGAACACTGAAGCTTTCTTT; CDR3: CASSIGFQGVMNTEAFF
D: TRBD1; J: TRBJ1-2; length: 15; size: many; V: TRBV7-3; DNA: TGTGCCAGCAGACCCGACAGGGACGCTTTCTATGGCTACACCTTC; CDR3: CASRPDRDAFYGYTF
D: .; J: TRBJ1-5; length: 14; size: many; V: TRBV7-8; DNA: TGTGCCAGCAGCTTAAGGGCGGTTGGACAGCCCCAGCATTTT; CDR3: CASSLRAVGQPQHF
D: .; J: TRBJ2-7; length: 15; size: many; V: TRBV7-6; DNA: TGTGCCAGCAGCCCCCGGACAGGAGGGGGCTACGAGCAGTACTTC; CDR3: CASSPRTGGGYEQYF
D: TRBD2; J: TRBJ2-7; length: 15; size: many; V: TRBV6-1; DNA: TGTGCCAGCAGTACGGGCGGGAGTACTCCCTACGAGCAGTACTTC; CDR3: CASSTGGSTPYEQYF
D: .; J: TRBJ2-1; length: 17; size: many; V: TRBV6-6; DNA: TGTGCCAGCAGTTACCCCTATAGACTAGGACCAGAGAATGAGCAGTTCTTC; CDR3: CASSYPYRLGPENEQFF
D: TRBD2; J: TRBJ2-1; length: 17; size: many; V: TRBV4-1; DNA: TGCGCCAGCAGCCAAGCGGGGCTGGCGGGAGGGTACAATGAGCAGTTCTTC; CDR3: CASSQAGLAGGYNEQFF
D: .; J: TRBJ1-5; length: 14; size: .; V: TRBV28; DNA: TGTGCCAGCAGTTTATGGGACACATATCAGCCCCAGCATTTT; CDR3: CASSLWDTYQPQHF
D: .; J: TRBJ2-7; length: 15; size: many; V: TRBV19; DNA: TGTGCCAGTACCATTTCAGCGGAGGAGTACTACGAGCAGTACTTC; CDR3: CASTISAEEYYEQYF
D: TRBD2; J: TRBJ2-1; length: 15; size: many; V: TRBV28; DNA: TGTGCCAGCAGCGTAAGGCTAGCGGGACGCAATGAGCAGTTCTTC; CDR3: CASSVRLAGRNEQFF
D: TRBD2; J: TRBJ2-2; length: 15; size: .; V: TRBV10-3; DNA: TGTGCCATCAGTGATCGCGGGGGGAACACCGGGGAGCTGTTTTTT; CDR3: CAISDRGGNTGELFF
D: TRBD2; J: TRBJ2-5; length: 15; size: many; V: TRBV11-2; DNA: TGTGCCAGCAGCCTACTAGCGGGGGGGTCGGAGACCCAGTACTTC; CDR3: CASSLLAGGSETQYF
D: .; J: TRBJ2-1; length: 13; size: many; V: TRBV14; DNA: TGTGCCAGCAGCCTTGTCGCTTACAATGAGCAGTTCTTC; CDR3: CASSLVAYNEQFF